This TCR beta chain was profiled in a study of metastatic and nonmetastatic thyroid tumors. On the study more broadly: Repertoires from malignant and benign thyroid patients were compared across blood and tumor or nodule tissue. Whole-study results and caveats: Versus benign nodules, malignant thyroid tumors reportedly had significantly higher TCR beta diversity, in blood and tumor.

Patients had received no treatment of any kind before thyroid surgery. In the authors' workflow: The authors used CDR3 differences across clinicopathological groups to build a distant-metastasis classifier for papillary thyroid cancer. TCRdb re-called the PCR reads through MiXCR. The V and J calls, along with clone size, are taken from TCRdb and not from the paper's own processing. Here the sample spans about 33,000 clones, 15% to 20% being singletons. The length of the CDR3 is 15 residues. Looked up from germline, CDR1 is ENHRY and CDR2 is SYGVKD. Trimming shortened V by 6 bases and J by 5 bases, and 19 bases separated the two germline ends. As for this clone: The antigen is unknown.

The TCR originated in a female donor with papillary thyroid cancer or a benign thyroid nodule (not recorded which). Some clones in this sample may be carry-over from other donors' samples. This chain uses TRBV10-3 with TRBJ1-2, with D hard to call. The sequenced material came from blood. The CDR3 DNA reads as TGTGCCATCAGATTATCCATATCAGGAAGGTATGGCTACACCTTC. Translated: CAIRLSISGRYGYTF.